The T cell receptor beta chain under discussion was sequenced for a study of blood T cells in healthy people across ages. The CDR3 is made up of 13 amino acids. CDR1 LGHDT and CDR2 YNNKEL come from the germline V gene (reference sequence). Between the trimmed V and J ends, which lost 3 bases and 9 bases, there was a span of 12 bases. Together with a sample-barcoded 5' primer, a J-beta primer mix was included in a second PCR lasting about 7 to 12 cycles. TCRdb reprocessed the 5' RACE reads via MiXCR and lists one record per CDR3 protein. The data contain about 640,000 distinct CDR3 sequences, roughly 31% of them seen just once; the ten biggest clones take up roughly 14%. Researchers isolated at least 6 million PBMCs per sample.

V gene TRBV3-1 combines with J gene TRBJ2-1; the D is unclear. The sample consisted of blood. The receptor's source is a woman older than 75 in good health. The CDR3 DNA follows: TGTGCCAGCAGCCACTCAACGGGCAGTGAGCAGTTCTTC. It encodes CASSHSTGSEQFF.